What follows describes a single T cell receptor beta chain. Only a few counts were recorded for this clone. Its recognized antigen is unknown. There are no base qualities to consult, and no much larger clone falls within one base. The entry originates in a study of control samples from healthy donors and cancer patients (dated by TCRdb to 2020 to 2022). The germline V gene sets CDR1 to SGHVS and CDR2 to FQNEAQ. V loses 2 bases, J loses 4 bases, and the germline ends lie 21 bases apart. The cysteine opens and the phenylalanine closes a CDR3 of 17 amino acids. Just the 51-base CDR3 DNA is kept, in frame starting at base 1. The library was generated by the immunoSEQ multiplex PCR assay. Drawn from immuneACCESS, this table holds only the in-frame rearrangements with V and J called that TCRdb kept. Clones are partly lost; checked studies trace under half to an unresolved V gene and leave the rest unexplained. This sample gives 78,000 or so clones in total; roughly 87% of them show up just once. The top ten clones comprise 4% of the sample.

The chain joins TRBV7-8 to TRBJ2-7; the D gene is not confidently resolved. The clonotype originates from a woman between 45 and 65 years old in good health. Sequencing was done on a sample of blood. The DNA sequence reads TGTGCCAGCAGCTTATGGTTGAAGGGAAACCCATTTTACGAGCAGTACTTC. It is translated as CASSLWLKGNPFYEQYF. When the CDR3 is completed using the reference TRBV7-8 and TRBJ2-7 genes on either side, the full variable domain is GAGVSQSPRYKVAKRGQDVALRCDPISGHVSLFWYQQALGQGPEFLTYFQNEAQLDKSGLPSDRFFAERPEGSVSTLKIQRTQQEDSAVYLCASSLWLKGNPFYEQYFGPGTRLTVT.